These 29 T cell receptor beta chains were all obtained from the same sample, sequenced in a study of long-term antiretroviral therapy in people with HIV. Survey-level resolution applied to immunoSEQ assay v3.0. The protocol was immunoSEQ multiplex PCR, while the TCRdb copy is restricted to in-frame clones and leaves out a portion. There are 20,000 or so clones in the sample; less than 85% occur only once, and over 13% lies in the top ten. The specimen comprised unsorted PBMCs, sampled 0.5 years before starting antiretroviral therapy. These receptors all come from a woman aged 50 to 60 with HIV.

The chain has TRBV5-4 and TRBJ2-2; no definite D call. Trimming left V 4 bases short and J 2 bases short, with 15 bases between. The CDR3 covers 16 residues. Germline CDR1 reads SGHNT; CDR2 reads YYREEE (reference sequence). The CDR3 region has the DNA TGTGCCAGCAGCATAAAACCGGGTACTAACACCGGGGAGCTGTTTTTT. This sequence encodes CASSIKPGTNTGELFF.

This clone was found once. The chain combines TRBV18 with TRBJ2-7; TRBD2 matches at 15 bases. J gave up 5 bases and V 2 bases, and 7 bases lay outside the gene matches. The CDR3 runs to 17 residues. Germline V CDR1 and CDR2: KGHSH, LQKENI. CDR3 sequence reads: CASSPTGTSGGYDEQYV. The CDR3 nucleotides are TGTGCCAGCTCACCAACCGGGACTAGCGGGGGGTACGACGAGCAGTACGTC.

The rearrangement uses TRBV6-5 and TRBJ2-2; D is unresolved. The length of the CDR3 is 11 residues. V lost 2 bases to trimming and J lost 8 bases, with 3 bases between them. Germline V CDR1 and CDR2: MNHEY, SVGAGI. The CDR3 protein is CASSYLGELFF. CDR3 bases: TGTGCCAGCAGTTACCTAGGGGAGCTGTTTTTT.

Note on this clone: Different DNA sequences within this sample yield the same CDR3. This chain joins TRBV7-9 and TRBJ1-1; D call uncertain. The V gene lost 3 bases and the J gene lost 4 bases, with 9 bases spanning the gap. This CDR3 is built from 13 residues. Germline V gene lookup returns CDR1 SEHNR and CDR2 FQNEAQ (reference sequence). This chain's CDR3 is CASSLGGGTEAFF. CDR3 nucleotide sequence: TGTGCCAGCAGCTTGGGCGGCGGCACTGAAGCTTTCTTT.

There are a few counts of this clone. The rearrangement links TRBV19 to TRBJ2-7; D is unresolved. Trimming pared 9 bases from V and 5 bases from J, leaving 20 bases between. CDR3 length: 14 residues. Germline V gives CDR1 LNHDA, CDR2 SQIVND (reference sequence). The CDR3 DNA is TGTGCCAGCGCGAAGGGTGGATCGATTAACGAGCAGTACTTC. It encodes CASAKGGSINEQYF.

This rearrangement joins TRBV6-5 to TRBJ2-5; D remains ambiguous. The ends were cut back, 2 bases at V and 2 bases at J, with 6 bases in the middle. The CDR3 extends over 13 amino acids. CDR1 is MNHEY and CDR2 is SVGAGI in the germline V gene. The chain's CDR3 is CASSYRVQETQYF. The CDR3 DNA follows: TGTGCCAGCAGTTACCGGGTACAAGAGACCCAGTACTTC.

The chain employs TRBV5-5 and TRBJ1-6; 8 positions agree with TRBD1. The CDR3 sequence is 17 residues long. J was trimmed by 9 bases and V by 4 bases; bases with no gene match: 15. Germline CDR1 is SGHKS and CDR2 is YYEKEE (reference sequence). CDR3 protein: CASSRGTGPGGGSPLHF. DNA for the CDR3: TGTGCCAGCAGCCGGGGGACAGGCCCCGGTGGGGGTTCACCCCTCCACTTT.

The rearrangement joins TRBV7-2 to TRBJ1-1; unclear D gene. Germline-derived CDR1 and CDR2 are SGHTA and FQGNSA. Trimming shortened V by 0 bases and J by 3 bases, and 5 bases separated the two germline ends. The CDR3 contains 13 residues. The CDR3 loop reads CASSLALDTEAFF. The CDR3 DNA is TGTGCCAGCAGCTTAGCCTTGGACACTGAAGCTTTCTTT.

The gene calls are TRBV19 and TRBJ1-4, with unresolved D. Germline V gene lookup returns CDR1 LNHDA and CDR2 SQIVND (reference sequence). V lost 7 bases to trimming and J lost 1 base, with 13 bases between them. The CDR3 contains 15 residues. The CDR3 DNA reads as TGTGCCAGTAACTACCCGGGAGGAACTAATGAAAAACTGTTTTTT. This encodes CASNYPGGTNEKLFF.

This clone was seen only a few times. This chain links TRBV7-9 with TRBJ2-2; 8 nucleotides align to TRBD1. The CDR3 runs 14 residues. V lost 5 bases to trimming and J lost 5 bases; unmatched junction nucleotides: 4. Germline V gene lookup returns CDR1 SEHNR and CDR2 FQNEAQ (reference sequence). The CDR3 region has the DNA TGTGCCAGCAGCAGTTACAGGGGGACCGGGGAGCTGTTTTTT. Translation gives CASSSYRGTGELFF.

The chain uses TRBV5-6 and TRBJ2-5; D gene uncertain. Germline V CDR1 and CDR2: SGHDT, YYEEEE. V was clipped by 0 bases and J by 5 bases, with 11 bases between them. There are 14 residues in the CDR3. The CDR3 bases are TGTGCCAGCAGCTTGGGGTTTTTAGGGGAGACCCAGTACTTC. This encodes CASSLGFLGETQYF. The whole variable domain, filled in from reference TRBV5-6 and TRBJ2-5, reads DAGVTQSPTHLIKTRGQQVTLRCSPKSGHDTVSWYQQALGQGPQFIFQYYEEEERQRGNFPDRFSGHQFPNYSSELNVNALLLGDSALYLCASSLGFLGETQYFGPGTRLLVL.

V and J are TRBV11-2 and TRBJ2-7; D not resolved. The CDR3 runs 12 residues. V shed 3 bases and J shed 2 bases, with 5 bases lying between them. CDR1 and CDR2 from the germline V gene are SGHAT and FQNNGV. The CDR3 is CASSFRTYEQYF. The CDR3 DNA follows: TGTGCCAGCAGCTTTAGGACCTACGAGCAGTACTTC.

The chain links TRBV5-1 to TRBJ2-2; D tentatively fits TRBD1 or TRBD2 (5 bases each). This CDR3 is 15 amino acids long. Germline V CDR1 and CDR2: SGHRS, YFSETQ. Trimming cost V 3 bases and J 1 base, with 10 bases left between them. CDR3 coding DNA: TGCGCCAGCAGCTCTGGAGGACAGAACACCGGGGAGCTGTTTTTT. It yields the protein CASSSGGQNTGELFF.

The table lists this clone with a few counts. The CDR3 nucleotides read TGCGCCAGCAGCGGAATGACAGGGGGGTCGGAAAAGACCCAGTACTTC. Residues: CASSGMTGGSEKTQYF. The V call is TRBV5-1, the J call TRBJ2-5, with 9 bases fitting TRBD1. This CDR3 region has 16 residues. The trim removed 4 bases at V and 6 bases at J, leaving 13 bases unmatched. The germline gives CDR1 SGHRS, CDR2 YFSETQ.

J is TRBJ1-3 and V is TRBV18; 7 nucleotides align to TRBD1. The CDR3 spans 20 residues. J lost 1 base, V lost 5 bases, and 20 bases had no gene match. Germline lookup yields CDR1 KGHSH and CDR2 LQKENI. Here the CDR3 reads CASSAKGPGQRAVSGNTIYF. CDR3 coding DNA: TGTGCCAGCTCAGCAAAAGGCCCGGGACAGCGGGCCGTATCTGGAAACACCATATATTTT. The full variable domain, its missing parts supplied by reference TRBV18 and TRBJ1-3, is NAGVMQNPRHLVRRRGQEARLRCSPMKGHSHVYWYRQLPEEGLKFMVYLQKENIIDESGMPKERFSAEFPKEGPSILRIQQVVRGDSAAYFCASSAKGPGQRAVSGNTIYFGEGSWLTVV.

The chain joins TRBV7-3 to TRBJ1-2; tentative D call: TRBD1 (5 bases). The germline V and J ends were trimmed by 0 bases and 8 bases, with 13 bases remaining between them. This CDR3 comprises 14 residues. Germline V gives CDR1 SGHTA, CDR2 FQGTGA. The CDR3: CASSLTPGIGGYTF. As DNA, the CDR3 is TGTGCCAGCAGCTTAACTCCAGGGATTGGCGGCTACACCTTC.

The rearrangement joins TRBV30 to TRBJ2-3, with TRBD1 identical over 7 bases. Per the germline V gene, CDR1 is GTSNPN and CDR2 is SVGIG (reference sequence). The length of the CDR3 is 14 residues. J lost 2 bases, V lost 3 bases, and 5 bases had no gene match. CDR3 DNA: TGTGCCTGGAGAAGGGACAGTTACACAGATACGCAGTATTTT. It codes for CAWRRDSYTDTQYF. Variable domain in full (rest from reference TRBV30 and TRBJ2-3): SQTIHQWPATLVQPVGSPLSLECTVEGTSNPNLYWYRQAAGRGLQLLFYSVGIGQISSEVPQNLSASRPQDRQFILSSKKLLLSDSGFYLCAWRRDSYTDTQYFGPGTRLTVL.

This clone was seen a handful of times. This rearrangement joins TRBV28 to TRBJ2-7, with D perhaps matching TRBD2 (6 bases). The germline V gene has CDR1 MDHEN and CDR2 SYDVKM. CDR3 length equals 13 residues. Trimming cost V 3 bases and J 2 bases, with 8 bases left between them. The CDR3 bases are TGTGCCAGCAGTTTGGGGGGTCCCTACGAGCAGTACTTC. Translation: CASSLGGPYEQYF.

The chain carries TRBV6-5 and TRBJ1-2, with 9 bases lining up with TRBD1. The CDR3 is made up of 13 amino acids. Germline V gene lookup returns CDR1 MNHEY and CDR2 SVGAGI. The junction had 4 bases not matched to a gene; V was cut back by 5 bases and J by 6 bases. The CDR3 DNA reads TGTGCCAGCAGTGTACAGGGGGCTGATGGCTACACCTTC. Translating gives CASSVQGADGYTF.

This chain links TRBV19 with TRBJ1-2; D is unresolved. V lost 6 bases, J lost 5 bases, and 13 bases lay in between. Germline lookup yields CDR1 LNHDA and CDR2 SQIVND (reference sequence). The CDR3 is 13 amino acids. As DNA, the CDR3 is TGTGCCAGTAGAAGGGCAGCAGCGTATGGCTACACCTTC. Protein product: CASRRAAAYGYTF.

CDR3 DNA: TGCGCCAGCAGCCACCCTTTAGGGGCGAACACCGGGGAGCTGTTTTTT. Its protein product is CASSHPLGANTGELFF. The V call is TRBV4-1, the J call TRBJ2-2, with D possibly TRBD1 on 5 matching bases. The V end was cut by 3 bases, the J end by 0 bases, with 11 bases between. Germline V gives CDR1 MGHRA, CDR2 YSYEKL. There are 16 residues in the CDR3.

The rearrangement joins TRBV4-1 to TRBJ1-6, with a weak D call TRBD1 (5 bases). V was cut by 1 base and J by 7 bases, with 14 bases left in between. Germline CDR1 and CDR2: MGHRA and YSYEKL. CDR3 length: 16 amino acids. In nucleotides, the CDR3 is TGCGCCAGCAGCCAAGCTTCTGCAGGGTGGAATTCACCCCTCCACTTT. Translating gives CASSQASAGWNSPLHF.

The CDR3 DNA follows: TGTGCCAGCGGTGACAGGGTCGGAAACACCATATATTTT. It specifies CASGDRVGNTIYF. The chain links TRBV6-5 to TRBJ1-3, with 7 bases lining up with TRBD1. CDR3 length equals 13 residues. V lost 8 bases, J lost 4 bases, and 5 bases stayed unmatched. Looked up from germline, CDR1 is MNHEY and CDR2 is SVGAGI.

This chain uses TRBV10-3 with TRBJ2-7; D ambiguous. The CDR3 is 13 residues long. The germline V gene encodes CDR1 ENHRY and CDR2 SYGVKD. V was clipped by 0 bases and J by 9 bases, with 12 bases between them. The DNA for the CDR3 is TGTGCCATCAGTGAGTCTTTGGGTACGGGGCAGTACGTC. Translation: CAISESLGTGQYV.

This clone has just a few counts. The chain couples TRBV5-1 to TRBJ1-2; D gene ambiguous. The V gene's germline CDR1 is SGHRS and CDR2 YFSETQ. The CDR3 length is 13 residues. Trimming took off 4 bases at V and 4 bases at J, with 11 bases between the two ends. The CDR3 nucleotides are TGCGCCAGCAGCCCGGACCCGTCCTATGGCTACACCTTC. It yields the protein CASSPDPSYGYTF.

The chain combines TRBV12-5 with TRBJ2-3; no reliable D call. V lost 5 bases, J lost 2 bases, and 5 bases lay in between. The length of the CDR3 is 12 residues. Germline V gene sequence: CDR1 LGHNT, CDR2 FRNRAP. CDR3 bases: TGTGCTAGTGGTCGCATCACAGATACGCAGTATTTT. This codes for CASGRITDTQYF.

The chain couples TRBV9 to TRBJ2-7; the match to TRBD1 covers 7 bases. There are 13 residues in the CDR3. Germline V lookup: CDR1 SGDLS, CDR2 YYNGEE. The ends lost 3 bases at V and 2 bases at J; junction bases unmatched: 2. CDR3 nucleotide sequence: TGTGCCAGCAGCGGGCAGGGGGCCTACGAGCAGTACTTC. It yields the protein CASSGQGAYEQYF.

The CDR3 sequence: CASSPGANTGELFF. The CDR3, as DNA: TGTGCCAGCAGTCCAGGGGCGAACACCGGGGAGCTGTTTTTT. The chain recombines TRBV6-6 with TRBJ2-2; TRBD1 might be the D (6 bases). Trimming pared 5 bases from V and 0 bases from J, leaving 7 bases between. The CDR3 is 14 amino acids. Looked up from germline, CDR1 is MNHNY and CDR2 is SVGAGI (reference sequence).

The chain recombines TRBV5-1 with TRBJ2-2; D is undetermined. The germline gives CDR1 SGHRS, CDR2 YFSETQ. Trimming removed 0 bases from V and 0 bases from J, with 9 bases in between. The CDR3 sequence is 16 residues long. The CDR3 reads CASSLGQTSNTGELFF. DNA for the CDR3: TGCGCCAGCAGCTTGGGACAAACATCGAACACCGGGGAGCTGTTTTTT. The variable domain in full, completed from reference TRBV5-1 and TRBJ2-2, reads KAGVTQTPRYLIKTRGQQVTLSCSPISGHRSVSWYQQTPGQGLQFLFEYFSETQRNKGNFPGRFSGRQFSNSRSEMNVSTLELGDSALYLCASSLGQTSNTGELFFGEGSRLTVL.